The 18 T cell receptor beta chains presented below share a single source sample, sequenced in a study of T cells expressing NK-cell markers. Each CDR3 protein gets one entry in TCRdb, which reprocessed the 5' RACE reads and gives no DNA. Recorded for this sample: about 460,000 distinct CDR3 sequences. Input material: blood T cells: a sorted CD56 or NKG2C T cell subset, CD4+ or CD8+ T cells, or bulk PBMC T cells (not recorded which). The receptors shown here come from a woman aged 45-60 years in good health.

The chain couples TRBV24-1 to TRBJ2-3; TCRdb selects TRBD1, and the lack of DNA leaves this call unchecked. The germline V gene encodes CDR1 KGHDR and CDR2 SFDVKD. The CDR3 spans 15 residues. The CDR3 sequence: CATSDVRGSGDTQYF.

The rearrangement uses TRBV24-1 and TRBJ2-1; TCRdb picks TRBD1, but there is no DNA to check that call. CDR1 and CDR2 from the germline V gene are KGHDR and SFDVKD. The CDR3 is made up of 15 amino acids. This chain's CDR3 is CATSEGGSSNNEQFF.

The chain uses TRBV4-2 and TRBJ1-2. This CDR3 is 14 amino acids long. Per germline, CDR1 LGHNA and CDR2 YNFKEQ. CDR3 protein: CASSQARGGFGYTF.

This sequence joins TRBV7-8 and TRBJ2-7; without DNA, the TCRdb call of TRBD2 cannot be checked. The CDR3 has 14 residues. The germline V gene encodes CDR1 SGHVS and CDR2 FQNEAQ. CDR3: CASSSYATRGEQYF. Full variable domain (remainder filled in from reference TRBV7-8 and TRBJ2-7): GAGVSQSPRYKVAKRGQDVALRCDPISGHVSLFWYQQALGQGPEFLTYFQNEAQLDKSGLPSDRFFAERPEGSVSTLKIQRTQQEDSAVYLCASSSYATRGEQYFGPGTRLTVT.

This sequence joins TRBV11-3 and TRBJ2-1; no DNA is available, so the TRBD1 call from TCRdb remains unchecked. The CDR3 is 15 amino acids. From germline, CDR1 is SGHNT and CDR2 YENEEA. This chain's CDR3 is CASRERGGSYNEQFF.

The gene calls are TRBV5-1 and TRBJ2-1; the TRBD1 assignment by TCRdb is unverifiable without DNA. CDR3 length: 18 amino acids. CDR1 SGHRS and CDR2 YFSETQ come from the germline V gene. CDR3 region: CASSPRGMAREGRYEQFF.

This chain joins TRBV6-5 and TRBJ2-7; TCRdb reports TRBD1, a call that lacks DNA to check it against. The CDR3 is 14 residues long. CDR1 and CDR2 (germline): MNHEY, SVGAGI. The CDR3 protein is CASRDPGQFYEQYF.

This chain connects TRBV27 to TRBJ2-3; checking the TCRdb D call of TRBD2 is not possible without DNA. This CDR3 contains 20 residues. Germline-derived CDR1 and CDR2 are MNHEY and SMNVEV (reference sequence). CDR3 protein: CASSRRGLAGGQASTDTQYF.

The chain uses TRBV7-9 and TRBJ2-2; TCRdb's assignment of TRBD2 cannot be checked, as there is no DNA. Germline CDR1 is SEHNR and CDR2 is FQNEAQ (reference sequence). The CDR3 is made up of 16 amino acids. CDR3: CASSWAGGRAVGELFF.

The rearrangement uses TRBV25-1 and TRBJ2-1. The CDR3 spans 13 residues. Per the germline V gene, CDR1 is MGHDK and CDR2 is SYGVNS. This CDR3 reads CASSESHRIEQFF.

This rearrangement joins TRBV4-1 to TRBJ2-2. Germline V gene data show CDR1 as MGHRA and CDR2 as YSYEKL. The CDR3 is 18 residues long. CDR3 protein: CASSQESMGPPLTGELFF.

The V gene is TRBV27, the J gene TRBJ2-6; TCRdb's D call, TRBD1, is unchecked because there is no DNA. The germline CDR1 and CDR2 sequences are MNHEY and SMNVEV (reference sequence). CDR3 size: 18 residues. Here the CDR3 reads CASSLIGTARSGANVLTF. Combining the CDR3 with reference TRBV27 and TRBJ2-6 gives the whole variable domain EAQVTQNPRYLITVTGKKLTVTCSQNMNHEYMSWYRQDPGLGLRQIYYSMNVEVTDKGDVPEGYKVSRKEKRNFPLILESPSPNQTSLYFCASSLIGTARSGANVLTFGAGSRLTVL.

V usage is TRBV5-1 and J usage is TRBJ1-1. This CDR3 spans 16 amino acids. Germline V CDR1 and CDR2: SGHRS, YFSETQ. This CDR3 is CASRYYGLSRNTEAFF.

V is TRBV4-1 and J is TRBJ2-7; lacking DNA, the TRBD1 call made by TCRdb goes unchecked. CDR3 size: 15 residues. The V gene's germline CDR1 is MGHRA and CDR2 YSYEKL. This CDR3 is CASSSGTGENYEQYF.

V and J are TRBV12-3 or TRBV12-4 and TRBJ2-2; the D gene TCRdb calls, TRBD2, cannot be checked with no DNA. The CDR3 length is 15 residues. CDR3 sequence reads: CASSPGLAGVGELFF.

This sequence joins TRBV24-1 and TRBJ2-1. Germline assignment: CDR1 KGHDR and CDR2 SFDVKD. The CDR3 spans 12 residues. This CDR3 reads CATSPEDGEQFF.

The chain employs TRBV12-3 or TRBV12-4 and TRBJ2-7. The CDR3 sequence is 13 residues long. The CDR3 reads CASRGPLNYEQYF.

The V call is TRBV18, the J call TRBJ2-3; the TCRdb D gene call, TRBD1, has no DNA to confirm it. The CDR3 runs to 16 residues. The germline gives CDR1 KGHSH, CDR2 LQKENI. CDR3 in amino acids: CASSPYGDGGTDTQYF. The whole variable domain, filled in from reference TRBV18 and TRBJ2-3, reads NAGVMQNPRHLVRRRGQEARLRCSPMKGHSHVYWYRQLPEEGLKFMVYLQKENIIDESGMPKERFSAEFPKEGPSILRIQQVVRGDSAAYFCASSPYGDGGTDTQYFGPGTRLTVL.